Below, 13 T cell receptor beta chains from the same sample are listed, as sequenced in a study of PD-L1 blockade in urothelial cancer. As to time point: pretreatment peripheral blood. Only in-frame clones appear in the TCRdb table, and some are missing; sequencing was by immunoSEQ multiplex PCR. This table has about 95,000 clones, 87% appearing once. Sequences were derived from PBMCs, sampled around atezolizumab (anti-PD-L1) treatment. These TCRs come from a man in his fifties or sixties with urothelial cancer.

This clone showed up just once. The rearrangement joins TRBV30 to TRBJ2-7; TRBD1 aligns across 7 bases. This CDR3 spans 14 amino acids. Germline CDR1 reads GTSNPN; CDR2 reads SVGIG (reference sequence). With V trimmed by 8 bases and J by 3 bases, 13 bases remained unmatched. DNA of the CDR3: TGTGCCCTAAACAGGCAGGGGGTATTCTACGAGCAGTACTTC. Amino acids: CALNRQGVFYEQYF.

The V call is TRBV11-3, the J call TRBJ2-5; D is uncertain. CDR1 and CDR2 from the germline V gene are SGHNT and YENEEA. V was trimmed by 2 bases and J by 4 bases, leaving 8 bases between them. This CDR3 has 13 amino acids. As DNA, the CDR3 is TGTGCCAGCAGCTTAACCGCCGGAGAGACCCAGTACTTC. Its translation is CASSLTAGETQYF.

The rearrangement uses TRBV30 and TRBJ1-1; D unclear. The CDR3 spans 13 residues. CDR1 and CDR2 (germline): GTSNPN, SVGIG (reference sequence). V lost 3 bases to trimming and J lost 0 bases, with 8 bases between them. CDR3 amino acids: CAWSETVNTEAFF. The DNA for the CDR3 is TGTGCCTGGAGCGAAACAGTGAACACTGAAGCTTTCTTT.

The chain couples TRBV4-1 to TRBJ2-7; D may be TRBD1 (6 bases). Germline values: CDR1 MGHRA, CDR2 YSYEKL. V lost 3 bases, J lost 4 bases, and 10 bases lay in between. The CDR3 covers 13 residues. CDR3 sequence: CASSQEQGYEQYF. In DNA form, the CDR3 reads TGCGCCAGCAGCCAGGAACAGGGTTACGAGCAGTACTTC.

Note on this clone: It is unclear where the CDR3 begins or ends on the DNA, so no DNA is shown, and the CDR3 is as TCRdb lists it. This chain connects TRBV9 to TRBJ1-2; the listed D gene, TRBD1, was not tested against the DNA. The CDR3 is made up of 15 amino acids, end residues included. CDR1 is SGDLS and CDR2 is YYNGEE in the germline V gene. This chain's CDR3 is CASSGVGQGTMRHTF.

This clone appeared a few times. This CDR3 reads CASSSWNSLSGANVLTF. The CDR3 DNA is TGTGCCAGCAGCTCCTGGAACAGTCTCTCTGGGGCCAACGTCCTGACTTTC. V is TRBV5-4 and J is TRBJ2-6; no clear D. The germline V and J ends were trimmed by 3 bases and 0 bases, with 13 bases remaining between them. From germline, CDR1 is SGHNT and CDR2 YYREEE (reference sequence). This CDR3 region has 17 residues.

This rearrangement joins TRBV6-1 to TRBJ1-1; 7 bases agree with TRBD1. The CDR3 covers 16 residues. Germline values: CDR1 MNHNS, CDR2 SASEGT. V lost 2 bases to trimming and J lost 3 bases; unmatched junction nucleotides: 9. The DNA of the CDR3 is TGTGCCAGCAGTGAAAGATCAGGACAGGTTTACACTGAAGCTTTCTTT. This gives the protein CASSERSGQVYTEAFF.

V gene TRBV11-2 combines with J gene TRBJ2-1, with a tentative D call TRBD2 (6 bases). The CDR3 extends over 14 amino acids. Germline lookup yields CDR1 SGHAT and CDR2 FQNNGV. The V and J ends lost 5 bases and 9 bases respectively, with 17 bases between them. The CDR3 DNA is TGTGCCAGCAGCCCAGGTGGGACTGAGAGTGAGCAGTTCTTC. This encodes CASSPGGTESEQFF. Combining the CDR3 with reference TRBV11-2 and TRBJ2-1 gives the whole variable domain EAGVAQSPRYKIIEKRQSVAFWCNPISGHATLYWYQQILGQGPKLLIQFQNNGVVDDSQLPKDRFSAERLKGVDSTLKIQPAKLEDSAVYLCASSPGGTESEQFFGPGTRLTVL.

The chain couples TRBV7-8 to TRBJ1-5, with 7 nucleotides matching TRBD1. The CDR3 length is 14 residues. Germline CDR1 is SGHVS and CDR2 is FQNEAQ. Losses at the gene ends were 5 bases for V and 7 bases for J; bases not matched to a gene: 8. The CDR3 DNA sequence: TGTGCCAGCAGCCCGACAGGGTCCGGGCAGCCCCAGCATTTT. Amino acids: CASSPTGSGQPQHF. The whole variable domain, remainder taken from reference TRBV7-8 and TRBJ1-5, is GAGVSQSPRYKVAKRGQDVALRCDPISGHVSLFWYQQALGQGPEFLTYFQNEAQLDKSGLPSDRFFAERPEGSVSTLKIQRTQQEDSAVYLCASSPTGSGQPQHFGDGTRLSIL.

Written as DNA, the CDR3 is TGTGCCAGCAGCTTAGTGAGCTTCAGCGGGGGTGGCACAGATACGCAGTATTTT. Translated, it gives CASSLVSFSGGGTDTQYF. This chain connects TRBV11-2 to TRBJ2-3; 8 bases are a match to TRBD2. The CDR3 is made up of 18 amino acids. The germline V gene has CDR1 SGHAT and CDR2 FQNNGV. The V segment lost 1 base and the J segment 1 base; nucleotides outside the gene matches: 10.

J is TRBJ1-1 and V is TRBV6-6, with 7 bases identical to TRBD1. J gave up 6 bases and V 5 bases, and 12 bases lay outside the gene matches. The CDR3 is 15 amino acids. Germline loops: CDR1 MNHNY, CDR2 SVGAGI (reference sequence). The CDR3 DNA sequence: TGTGCCAGCAGTGGTATAGGGGGCGGGTTCGCTGAAGCTTTCTTT. Protein sequence: CASSGIGGGFAEAFF.

J is TRBJ2-2 and V is TRBV5-5; TRBD2 matches 13 bases. This CDR3 has 16 amino acids. Germline CDR1 is SGHKS and CDR2 is YYEKEE (reference sequence). Trimming removed 5 bases from V and 6 bases from J; junction bases left unmatched: 7. This chain's CDR3 is CASRATSGGAPGELFF. DNA of the CDR3: TGTGCCAGCAGAGCAACTAGCGGGGGGGCCCCCGGGGAGCTGTTTTTT.

The chain recombines TRBV6-6 with TRBJ2-3, with 10 bases lining up with TRBD1. Per germline, CDR1 MNHNY and CDR2 SVGAGI (reference sequence). Trimming removed 6 bases from V and 0 bases from J; junction bases left unmatched: 6. The CDR3 has 16 residues. The CDR3 region is CASRGQGISSTDTQYF. For the CDR3, the DNA is TGTGCCAGCAGGGGACAGGGGATCTCTAGCACAGATACGCAGTATTTT.